Sequencing of this TCR beta chain was carried out in a study of T-cell memory formation after mild COVID-19. Study-wide context: Clustering of TCRs was largely donor specific.

V gave up 2 bases and J gave up 5 bases, with 14 bases separating them. This CDR3 has 15 amino acids. The germline CDR1 and CDR2 sequences are SGHRS and YFSETQ. Notes on the study in general: Whether day 37 second-wave clones are SARS-CoV-2-specific was not confirmed.

TCRdb redid the calling of the 5' RACE reads with MiXCR, one entry per CDR3 protein. Here the sample spans 250,000 to 350,000 distinct CDR3 sequences, under 20% being singletons. Ten or more counts support this clonotype. Its antigen remains unknown. This clonotype was sampled from a man between 18 and 35 years old who had mild COVID-19 (a few samples of this study predate the infection). Cell type and time point are not known. Sequenced sample: PBMCs or a T cell subset sorted from them (not recorded which). This chain links TRBV5-1 with TRBJ2-1, with a tentative D call TRBD1 (6 bases). The CDR3 spells CASSFLKGVNNEQFF. In DNA form, the CDR3 reads TGCGCCAGCAGCTTCCTAAAGGGGGTGAACAATGAGCAGTTCTTC.